The present TCR beta chain was sequenced within a study of blood T cell repertoires in COVID-19. Looking at the study overall: Sources were T cells, B-cell-depleted T cells, or PBMCs; the material itself was cDNA or gDNA.

CDR1 and CDR2 (germline): SQVTM, ANQGSEA. The CDR3 has 15 residues. V gave up 3 bases and J gave up 0 bases, with 14 bases separating them. Participant-given clinical history determined each cohort assignment. This clone was seen a single time. Sequenced by immunoSEQ multiplex PCR; TCRdb stores in-frame clones only, minus some. Counted here are 200,000 to 300,000 clones, roughly 87% occurring once; the ten biggest clones make up 2.6%. Sequencing was done on a sample of PBMCs or T cells enriched from blood (not recorded which). The chain has TRBV29-1 and TRBJ2-5, with D possibly TRBD2 on 5 matching bases. The receptor was isolated from a woman under 40 with acute COVID-19. CDR3 region: CSVEKWGANQETQYF. As DNA, the CDR3 is TGCAGCGTTGAGAAGTGGGGAGCCAACCAAGAGACCCAGTACTTC.